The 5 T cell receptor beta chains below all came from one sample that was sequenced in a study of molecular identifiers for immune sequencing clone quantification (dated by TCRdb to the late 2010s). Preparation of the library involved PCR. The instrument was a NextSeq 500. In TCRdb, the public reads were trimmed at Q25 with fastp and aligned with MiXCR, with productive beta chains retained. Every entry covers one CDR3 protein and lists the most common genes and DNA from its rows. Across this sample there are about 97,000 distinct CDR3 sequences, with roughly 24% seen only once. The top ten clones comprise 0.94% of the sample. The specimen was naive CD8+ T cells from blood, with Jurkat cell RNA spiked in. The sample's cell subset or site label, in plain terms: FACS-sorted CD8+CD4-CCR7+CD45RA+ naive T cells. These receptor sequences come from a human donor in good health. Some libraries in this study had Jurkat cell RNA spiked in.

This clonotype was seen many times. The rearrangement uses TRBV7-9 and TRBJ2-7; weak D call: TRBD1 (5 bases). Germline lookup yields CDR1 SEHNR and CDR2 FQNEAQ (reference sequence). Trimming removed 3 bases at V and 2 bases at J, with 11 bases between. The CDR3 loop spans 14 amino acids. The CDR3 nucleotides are TGTGCCAGCAGCTTGGCGGCAGGGACCTACGAGCAGTACTTC. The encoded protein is CASSLAAGTYEQYF. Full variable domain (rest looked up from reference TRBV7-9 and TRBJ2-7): DTGVSQNPRHKITKRGQNVTFRCDPISEHNRLYWYRQTLGQGPEFLTYFQNEAQLEKSRLLSDRFSAERPKGSFSTLEIQRTEQGDSAMYLCASSLAAGTYEQYFGPGTRLTVT.

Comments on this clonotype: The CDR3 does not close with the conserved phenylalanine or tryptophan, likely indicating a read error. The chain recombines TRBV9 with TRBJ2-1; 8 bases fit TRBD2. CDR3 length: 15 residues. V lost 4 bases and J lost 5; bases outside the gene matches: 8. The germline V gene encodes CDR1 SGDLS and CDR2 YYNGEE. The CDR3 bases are TGTGCCAGCAGCCCCAGGACTAGCTTTAACAATGAGCAGTTCTGC. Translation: CASSPRTSFNNEQFC.

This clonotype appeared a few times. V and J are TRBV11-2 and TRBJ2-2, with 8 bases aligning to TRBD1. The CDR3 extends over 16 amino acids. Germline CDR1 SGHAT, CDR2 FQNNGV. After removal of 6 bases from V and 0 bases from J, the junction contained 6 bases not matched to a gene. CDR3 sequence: CASSSRGPANTGELFF. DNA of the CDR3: TGTGCCAGCAGTTCCAGGGGGCCGGCGAACACCGGGGAGCTGTTTTTT.

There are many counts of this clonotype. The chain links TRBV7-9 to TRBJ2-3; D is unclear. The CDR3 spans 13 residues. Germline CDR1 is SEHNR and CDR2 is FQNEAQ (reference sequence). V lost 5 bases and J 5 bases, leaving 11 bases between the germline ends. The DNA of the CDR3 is TGTGCCAGCAGCGCCCTCGTAGAAGATACGCAGTATTTT. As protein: CASSALVEDTQYF.

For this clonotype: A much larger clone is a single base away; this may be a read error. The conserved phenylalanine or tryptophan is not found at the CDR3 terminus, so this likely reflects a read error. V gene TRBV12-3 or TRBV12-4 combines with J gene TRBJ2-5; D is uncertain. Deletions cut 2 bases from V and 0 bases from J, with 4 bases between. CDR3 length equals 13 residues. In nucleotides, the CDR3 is TGTGCCAGCAGTTTACACAACCAAGAGACCCAGTACCTC. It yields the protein CASSLHNQETQYL.